Listed below are T cell receptor beta chains from one sample, sequenced in a study of patients and donors after allogeneic stem cell transplantation. TCRdb fed the RT-PCR reads into MiXCR, producing one record per CDR3 protein. The top ten hold under 14% of the sample, which has 190,000 or so distinct CDR3 sequences, roughly two fifths seen once. The sample taken for sequencing was blood, either unsorted or a sorted T cell fraction (not recorded which). The receptors come from a human donor who was either an allogeneic HSCT recipient or a stem cell or donor lymphocyte infusion donor (not recorded which). It is not recorded whose cells these are; they may come from a transplant donor. CDR3s include the opening cysteine and the closing phenylalanine or tryptophan. A D gene is named only where the DNA matches it firmly. Clone size is shown for a subset of rows, as once, few, many or a class of expanded clone.

d_call: .
j_call: TRBJ1-1
clone_size: .
v_call: TRBV12-3/TRBV12-4
cdr3_aa: CASSLGRDLVAFF
cdr3_nt: TGTGCCAGCAGTTTAGGCAGGGACCTTGTGGCTTTCTTT

d_call: .
j_call: TRBJ1-4
clone_size: .
v_call: TRBV5-1
cdr3_aa: CASSITRGNEKLFF
cdr3_nt: TGCGCCAGCAGCATCACTCGGGGTAATGAAAAACTGTTTTTT

d_call: TRBD1
j_call: TRBJ1-5
clone_size: .
v_call: TRBV5-8
cdr3_aa: CASLEGAWQPQHF
cdr3_nt: TGTGCCAGTCTCGAGGGGGCTTGGCAGCCCCAGCATTTT

d_call: .
j_call: TRBJ2-3
clone_size: .
v_call: TRBV25-1
cdr3_aa: CASSAYRASTDTQYF
cdr3_nt: TGTGCCAGCAGTGCTTACAGGGCTTCCACAGATACGCAGTATTTT

d_call: .
j_call: TRBJ1-5
clone_size: .
v_call: TRBV12-3/TRBV12-4
cdr3_aa: CASSRIDRFPQHF
cdr3_nt: TGTGCCAGCAGTCGAATCGACAGGTTTCCCCAGCATTTT

d_call: .
j_call: TRBJ1-6
clone_size: .
v_call: TRBV6-5
cdr3_aa: CASSYRLLGRDFRSPLHF
cdr3_nt: TGTGCCAGCAGTTACCGACTGTTAGGTCGGGATTTTCGCTCACCCCTCCACTTT

d_call: TRBD2
j_call: TRBJ2-1
clone_size: .
v_call: TRBV7-9
cdr3_aa: CASSLQAGNEQFF
cdr3_nt: TGTGCCAGCAGCTTGCAAGCGGGAAATGAGCAGTTCTTC

d_call: .
j_call: TRBJ1-5
clone_size: .
v_call: TRBV10-3
cdr3_aa: CAISESKGNQPQHF
cdr3_nt: TGTGCCATCAGTGAGTCGAAGGGCAATCAGCCCCAGCATTTT

d_call: .
j_call: TRBJ2-2
clone_size: few
v_call: TRBV24-1
cdr3_aa: CATSDLSANTGELFF
cdr3_nt: TGTGCCACCAGTGATTTGTCCGCGAACACCGGGGAGCTGTTTTTT

d_call: .
j_call: TRBJ1-1
clone_size: few
v_call: TRBV7-2
cdr3_aa: CASSFDTGNTEAFF
cdr3_nt: TGTGCCAGCAGCTTTGACACGGGAAACACTGAAGCTTTCTTT

d_call: TRBD1
j_call: TRBJ1-2
clone_size: few
v_call: TRBV27
cdr3_aa: CASSGRGRRGYTF
cdr3_nt: TGTGCCAGCAGTGGAAGGGGGCGTCGAGGCTACACCTTC

d_call: .
j_call: TRBJ1-5
clone_size: few
v_call: TRBV6-5
cdr3_aa: CASSYHGGGIRNQPQHF
cdr3_nt: TGTGCCAGCAGTTACCATGGCGGAGGGATACGGAATCAGCCCCAGCATTTT

d_call: TRBD1
j_call: TRBJ1-5
clone_size: few
v_call: TRBV7-2
cdr3_aa: CASSPGGGVPQHF
cdr3_nt: TGTGCCAGCAGCCCAGGGGGGGGCGTCCCCCAGCATTTT

d_call: .
j_call: TRBJ2-1
clone_size: .
v_call: TRBV11-1
cdr3_aa: CASSSTTQNNEQFF
cdr3_nt: TGTGCCAGCAGCTCCACTACACAGAACAATGAGCAGTTCTTC

d_call: TRBD1
j_call: TRBJ1-1
clone_size: .
v_call: TRBV25-1
cdr3_aa: CASSELRQGDTEAFF
cdr3_nt: TGTGCCAGCAGTGAACTAAGACAGGGAGACACTGAAGCTTTCTTT

d_call: .
j_call: TRBJ2-3
clone_size: .
v_call: TRBV20-1
cdr3_aa: CSALGVTDTQYF
cdr3_nt: TGCAGCGCCCTCGGTGTAACAGATACGCAGTATTTT

d_call: .
j_call: TRBJ1-1
clone_size: .
v_call: TRBV7-9
cdr3_aa: CASSSAEGTEAFF
cdr3_nt: TGTGCCAGCAGCTCGGCGGAGGGCACTGAAGCTTTCTTT

d_call: .
j_call: TRBJ1-4
clone_size: .
v_call: TRBV5-5
cdr3_aa: CASSLSQLEKLFF
cdr3_nt: TGTGCCAGCAGCTTATCACAACTCGAAAAACTGTTTTTT

d_call: .
j_call: TRBJ1-2
clone_size: .
v_call: TRBV29-1
cdr3_aa: CSVEEANYGYTF
cdr3_nt: TGCAGCGTTGAGGAGGCTAACTATGGCTACACCTTC

d_call: .
j_call: TRBJ1-6
clone_size: few
v_call: TRBV28
cdr3_aa: CASSYLIPGFYNSPLHF
cdr3_nt: TGTGCCAGCAGTTATCTGATCCCCGGCTTTTATAATTCACCCCTCCACTTT

d_call: TRBD1
j_call: TRBJ1-4
clone_size: .
v_call: TRBV15
cdr3_aa: CATSPRDRVDEKLFF
cdr3_nt: TGTGCCACCAGCCCCCGGGACAGGGTAGATGAAAAACTGTTTTTT

d_call: .
j_call: TRBJ2-5
clone_size: .
v_call: TRBV29-1
cdr3_aa: CSVGRAGETQYF
cdr3_nt: TGCAGCGTTGGCCGGGCCGGAGAGACCCAGTACTTC

d_call: TRBD1
j_call: TRBJ2-5
clone_size: many
v_call: TRBV12-3/TRBV12-4
cdr3_aa: CASSRTGQETQYF
cdr3_nt: TGTGCCAGCAGCCGGACAGGGCAAGAGACCCAGTACTTC

d_call: .
j_call: TRBJ1-1
clone_size: .
v_call: TRBV10-3
cdr3_aa: CAISESSLNMNTEAFF
cdr3_nt: TGTGCCATCAGTGAGTCGAGCCTAAACATGAACACTGAAGCTTTCTTT

d_call: TRBD1
j_call: TRBJ2-7
clone_size: once
v_call: TRBV6-6
cdr3_aa: CASSSPDRGRYEQYF
cdr3_nt: TGTGCCAGCAGTAGCCCGGACAGGGGGAGATACGAGCAGTACTTC

d_call: .
j_call: TRBJ1-5
clone_size: .
v_call: TRBV18
cdr3_aa: CASSPTGTRNQPQHF
cdr3_nt: TGTGCCAGCTCACCTACCGGGACAAGGAATCAGCCCCAGCATTTT

d_call: TRBD2
j_call: TRBJ2-7
clone_size: .
v_call: TRBV24-1
cdr3_aa: CATSPSTSGRIEQYF
cdr3_nt: TGTGCCACCAGCCCATCAACTAGCGGACGTATAGAGCAGTACTTC

d_call: .
j_call: TRBJ1-1
clone_size: few
v_call: TRBV5-1
cdr3_aa: CASSLPPYWAGVNTEAFF
cdr3_nt: TGCGCCAGCAGCTTGCCACCCTATTGGGCAGGGGTGAACACTGAAGCTTTCTTT

d_call: .
j_call: TRBJ1-5
clone_size: few
v_call: TRBV3-1
cdr3_aa: CASSQGRGSNQPQHF
cdr3_nt: TGTGCCAGCAGCCAAGGAAGGGGTAGCAATCAGCCCCAGCATTTT

d_call: TRBD2
j_call: TRBJ2-1
clone_size: .
v_call: TRBV5-1
cdr3_aa: CASRGTSRYNEQFF
cdr3_nt: TGCGCCAGCAGGGGGACTAGCAGATACAATGAGCAGTTCTTC

d_call: .
j_call: TRBJ1-3
clone_size: few
v_call: TRBV12-3/TRBV12-4
cdr3_aa: CASNSGNTIYF
cdr3_nt: TGTGCCAGCAATTCAGGAAACACCATATATTTT

d_call: .
j_call: TRBJ1-6
clone_size: few
v_call: TRBV7-9
cdr3_aa: CASSSQGDRLHF
cdr3_nt: TGTGCCAGCAGCTCGCAGGGAGATCGCCTCCACTTT

d_call: .
j_call: TRBJ1-4
clone_size: .
v_call: TRBV7-8
cdr3_aa: CASSQSGTKNEKLFF
cdr3_nt: TGTGCCAGCAGCCAATCCGGGACAAAAAATGAAAAACTGTTTTTT

d_call: .
j_call: TRBJ1-2
clone_size: .
v_call: TRBV7-9
cdr3_aa: CASSKGPRYGYTF
cdr3_nt: TGTGCCAGCAGCAAGGGGCCGCGCTATGGCTACACCTTC

d_call: .
j_call: TRBJ2-5
clone_size: .
v_call: TRBV3-1
cdr3_aa: CASSLLLGGGGETQYF
cdr3_nt: TGTGCCAGCAGCCTCCTCTTGGGAGGAGGTGGGGAGACCCAGTACTTC

d_call: .
j_call: TRBJ1-3
clone_size: few
v_call: TRBV7-6
cdr3_aa: CASSKQPNSGNTIYF
cdr3_nt: TGTGCCAGCAGCAAACAACCAAACTCTGGAAACACCATATATTTT

d_call: .
j_call: TRBJ1-1
clone_size: .
v_call: TRBV29-1
cdr3_aa: CSAGRGGTEAFF
cdr3_nt: TGCAGCGCCGGGCGGGGAGGGACTGAAGCTTTCTTT

d_call: TRBD1
j_call: TRBJ1-2
clone_size: .
v_call: TRBV6-6
cdr3_aa: CASSYPGTATYGYTF
cdr3_nt: TGTGCCAGCAGTTACCCAGGGACAGCGACGTATGGCTACACCTTC

d_call: TRBD1
j_call: TRBJ1-5
clone_size: few
v_call: TRBV5-1
cdr3_aa: CASSPGQTHNQPQHF
cdr3_nt: TGCGCCAGCAGCCCGGGACAGACTCACAATCAGCCCCAGCATTTT

d_call: .
j_call: TRBJ1-2
clone_size: few
v_call: TRBV20-1
cdr3_aa: CSALDGNYGYTF
cdr3_nt: TGCAGTGCTCTAGACGGAAACTATGGCTACACCTTC

d_call: .
j_call: TRBJ1-1
clone_size: few
v_call: TRBV3-1
cdr3_aa: CASSQLESEAFF
cdr3_nt: TGTGCCAGCAGCCAATTAGAGAGCGAAGCTTTCTTT

d_call: TRBD2
j_call: TRBJ2-7
clone_size: .
v_call: TRBV24-1
cdr3_aa: CACSGGDASYEQYF
cdr3_nt: TGTGCCTGTTCTGGGGGGGATGCCTCCTACGAGCAGTACTTC

d_call: .
j_call: TRBJ1-6
clone_size: few
v_call: TRBV30
cdr3_aa: CAWSDGSYNSPLHF
cdr3_nt: TGTGCCTGGAGTGACGGCAGCTATAATTCACCCCTCCACTTT

d_call: TRBD1
j_call: TRBJ1-3
clone_size: .
v_call: TRBV7-3
cdr3_aa: CASSMGQASSGNTIYF
cdr3_nt: TGTGCCAGCAGCATGGGACAGGCAAGCTCTGGAAACACCATATATTTT